This TCR beta chain was captured in a study of beta chain features in type 1 diabetes. Regarding the study as a whole: No resolution was reached here on whether HLA type influences TCRB rearrangement.

J lost 1 base, V lost 2 bases, and 2 bases had no gene match. There are 15 residues in the CDR3. Germline lookup yields CDR1 KGHSH and CDR2 LQKENI. With respect to this clone: Its specificity is unknown.

Expressed TCRB transcripts were sequenced after all isolated RNA was converted to cDNA. This table comes from immunoSEQ multiplex PCR, and its TCRdb copy is limited to in-frame clones, with some not included. The sample includes roughly 250,000 clones, over 8.5% of them seen just once. This TCR was sampled from a woman in her late teens or twenties in good health. The chain couples TRBV18 to TRBJ2-1, with 7 bases that match TRBD1. The sample taken for sequencing was naive CD4+ T cells from blood. In DNA form, the CDR3 reads TGTGCCAGCTCACCAACGACAGGGTCCTACAATGAGCAGTTCTTC. The encoded protein is CASSPTTGSYNEQFF.